These T cell receptor beta chains were read from a single sample in a study of T-cell memory formation after mild COVID-19. A single record per CDR3 protein comes from TCRdb applying MiXCR to the 5' RACE reads. The data show roughly 310,000 distinct CDR3 sequences, approximately 15% seen once. Material for sequencing was PBMCs or a T cell subset sorted from them (not recorded which). The source is a man younger than 35 who had mild COVID-19 (a few samples of this study predate the infection). Cell type and time point are not known. CDR3s include the opening cysteine and the closing phenylalanine or tryptophan. A D gene is named only where the DNA matches it firmly. The size entry is marked missing in some rows and otherwise reads once, few, many or a size class.

j_call d_call clone_size v_call cdr3_aa cdr3_nt
TRBJ2-7 NA NA TRBV7-2 CASSLAGRGISYEQYF TGTGCCAGCAGCTTAGCTGGACGGGGGATCTCCTACGAGCAGTACTTC
TRBJ2-3 NA many TRBV7-8 CASSSLVGQYADTQYF TGTGCCAGCAGCTCCTTAGTCGGACAGTATGCAGATACGCAGTATTTT
TRBJ2-1 NA few TRBV7-2 CASSRTVNEQFF TGTGCCAGCAGCCGGACAGTTAATGAGCAGTTCTTC
TRBJ2-7 NA NA TRBV7-2 CASSLGGSEQYF TGTGCCAGCAGCTTAGGGGGTAGCGAGCAGTACTTC
TRBJ2-7 NA few TRBV6-1 CASSDPQRSSYEQYF TGTGCCAGCAGTGACCCGCAGAGGAGCTCCTACGAGCAGTACTTC
TRBJ2-5 TRBD2 NA TRBV15 CATSWGLAGGETQYF TGTGCCACCAGCTGGGGACTAGCGGGGGGAGAGACCCAGTACTTC
TRBJ2-5 TRBD2 few TRBV6-2/TRBV6-3 CASSPRRGGLQTQYF TGTGCCAGCAGTCCCCGGCGGGGGGGCCTACAGACCCAGTACTTC
TRBJ2-1 TRBD2 NA TRBV12-3/TRBV12-4 CASRRGLAGGGEQFF TGTGCCAGCCGTCGGGGACTAGCGGGGGGAGGTGAGCAGTTCTTC
TRBJ2-5 NA NA TRBV7-2 CASSFQGFQETQYF TGTGCCAGCAGCTTCCAGGGTTTTCAAGAGACCCAGTACTTC
TRBJ1-4 NA NA TRBV9 CASSERDRTYLGEKLFF TGTGCCAGCAGCGAGCGAGACCGGACATACCTGGGGGAAAAACTGTTTTTT
TRBJ2-3 TRBD1 NA TRBV5-1 CASSLGGQGHTDTQYF TGCGCCAGCAGCTTGGGGGGACAGGGGCACACAGATACGCAGTATTTT
TRBJ1-1 TRBD1 NA TRBV7-2 CASSKNRGHPEAFF TGTGCCAGCAGTAAGAACAGGGGGCATCCTGAAGCTTTCTTT
TRBJ2-2 TRBD2 NA TRBV4-2 CASSQGTSGNTGELFF TGTGCCAGCAGCCAAGGGACTAGCGGGAACACCGGGGAGCTGTTTTTT